This is a list of T cell receptor beta chains from one sample in a study of response to subunit inactivated influenza vaccine. A single record per CDR3 protein comes from TCRdb applying MiXCR to the RT-PCR reads. There are more than 150,000 distinct CDR3 sequences in the sample; nearly 9.5% occur only once, and about a tenth lies in the top ten. The sample in question was non-naive T cells sorted from PBMCs, obtained on the day of vaccination. The source is a middle-aged man who received an inactivated influenza vaccine. The CDR3 runs from the conserved cysteine through the conserved F or W. The order of the fields is V gene, J gene, D gene, clone size, CDR3 DNA, CDR3 protein. The D gene is left open where the match is weak. Expanded clones get a size class; other rows say once, few or many, or leave the size out.

>TRBV12-3/TRBV12-4|TRBJ2-7|.|.
TGTGCCAGCAGTTTAAACAGGGACGGCGAGCAGTACTTC
CASSLNRDGEQYF
>TRBV29-1|TRBJ2-3|.|.
TGCAGCGTTGTAGGTCTTCCGCTGGGAACAGATACGCAGTATTTT
CSVVGLPLGTDTQYF
>TRBV20-1|TRBJ2-3|TRBD2|few
TGCAGTGCTAGAAATTGGGCTAGCGGTCTATATACGCAGTATTTT
CSARNWASGLYTQYF
>TRBV19|TRBJ1-1|.|.
TGTGCCAGTAGTACCGGTGGGGGGCTGTACACTGAAGCTTTCTTT
CASSTGGGLYTEAFF
>TRBV20-1|TRBJ2-3|.|few
TGCAGTGCTAGTTGGCAGGACACAGATACGCAGTATTTT
CSASWQDTDTQYF
>TRBV7-2|TRBJ2-7|.|.
TGTGCCAGCAGCTTTTCCCCCCACGAGCAGTACTTC
CASSFSPHEQYF
>TRBV5-1|TRBJ2-1|TRBD1|many
TGCGCCAGCAGCTTGGAGGGGACAGGTTGGCACAATGAGCAGTTCTTC
CASSLEGTGWHNEQFF
>TRBV19|TRBJ2-1|TRBD2|few
TGTGCCAGTACCAGACTAGCGGGAGCGATGTACAATGAGCAGTTCTTC
CASTRLAGAMYNEQFF
>TRBV5-1|TRBJ1-2|.|many
TGCGCCAGCAGCTTGGGTTCGGGCTATGGCTACACCTTC
CASSLGSGYGYTF
>TRBV2|TRBJ2-2|TRBD1|few
TGTGCCAGCAGTGAAGGTTCAGGGGGAACCGGGGAGCTGTTTTTT
CASSEGSGGTGELFF
>TRBV7-9|TRBJ2-5|.|.
TGTGCCAGCAGCTGGGGACAAGGGGGACAAGAGACCCAGTACTTC
CASSWGQGGQETQYF
>TRBV25-1|TRBJ1-4|.|.
TGTGCCAGCAGTGAGGGACAAAGGGCAGTGGGGGAAAAACTGTTTTTT
CASSEGQRAVGEKLFF
>TRBV7-2|TRBJ2-5|.|many
TGTGCCAGCAGCTTAGGAATGAGGGAGACCCAGTACTTC
CASSLGMRETQYF
>TRBV28|TRBJ1-3|.|few
TGTGCCAGCAGTTTGTTTCGGGAGTCTGGAAACACCATATATTTT
CASSLFRESGNTIYF
>TRBV24-1|TRBJ2-5|.|.
TGTGCCACCAGTGATGCGGGACGGAGGACCCAAGAGACCCAGTACTTC
CATSDAGRRTQETQYF
>TRBV4-3|TRBJ1-3|.|few
TGCGCCAGCAGCCAAGATTTCCCGGGAAGCTCTGGAAACACCATATATTTT
CASSQDFPGSSGNTIYF
>TRBV28|TRBJ1-2|.|many
TGTGCCAGCAGAGCCGGGACGCACTATGGCTACACCTTC
CASRAGTHYGYTF
>TRBV4-1|TRBJ2-5|TRBD1|many
TGCGCCAGCAGCCAAACAGGGGGCAAGACCCAGTACTTC
CASSQTGGKTQYF
>TRBV28|TRBJ2-7|.|few
TGTGCCGAGGCCCAGAGCTCCTACGAGCAGTACTTC
CAEAQSSYEQYF
>TRBV7-2|TRBJ2-7|.|.
TGTGCCAGCAGCTTAGTAGGCAGGGGCCGTACCTACGAGCAGTACTTC
CASSLVGRGRTYEQYF
>TRBV27|TRBJ2-1|.|many
TGTGCCAGCAGTTTTAACGGACTGCCTAACAATGAGCAGTTCTTC
CASSFNGLPNNEQFF
>TRBV6-5|TRBJ1-5|.|many
TGTGCCAGCAGTTACGCCTTAGGTGCGGAGCCCCAGCATTTT
CASSYALGAEPQHF
>TRBV4-2|TRBJ2-5|.|many
TGTGCCAGCAGCCAAGCGGAGGGGGCGATCGAGACCCAGTACTTC
CASSQAEGAIETQYF